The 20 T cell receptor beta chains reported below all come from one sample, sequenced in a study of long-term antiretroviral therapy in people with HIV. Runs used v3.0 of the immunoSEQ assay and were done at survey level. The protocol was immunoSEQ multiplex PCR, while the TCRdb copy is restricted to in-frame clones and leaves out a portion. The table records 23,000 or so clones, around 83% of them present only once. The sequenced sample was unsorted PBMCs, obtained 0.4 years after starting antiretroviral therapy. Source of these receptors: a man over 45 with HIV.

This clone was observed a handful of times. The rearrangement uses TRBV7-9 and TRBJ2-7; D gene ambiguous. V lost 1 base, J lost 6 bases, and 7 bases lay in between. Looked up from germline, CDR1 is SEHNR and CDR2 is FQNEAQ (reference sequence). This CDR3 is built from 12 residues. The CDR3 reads CASSLVLVEQYF. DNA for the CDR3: TGTGCCAGCAGCTTAGTTCTAGTCGAGCAGTACTTC.

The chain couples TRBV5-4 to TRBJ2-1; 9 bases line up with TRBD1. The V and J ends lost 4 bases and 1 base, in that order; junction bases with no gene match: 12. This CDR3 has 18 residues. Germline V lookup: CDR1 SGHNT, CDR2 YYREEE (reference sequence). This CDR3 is CASSPGFNRGLSYNEQFF. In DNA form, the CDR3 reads TGTGCCAGCAGCCCGGGGTTTAACAGGGGGCTTTCCTACAATGAGCAGTTCTTC.

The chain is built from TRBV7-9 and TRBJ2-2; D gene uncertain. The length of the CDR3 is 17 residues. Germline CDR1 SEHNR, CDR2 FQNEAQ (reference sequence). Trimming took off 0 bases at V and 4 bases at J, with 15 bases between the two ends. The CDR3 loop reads CASSLARAGRGTGELFF. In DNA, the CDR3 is TGTGCCAGCAGCTTAGCTAGGGCAGGCCGCGGCACCGGGGAGCTGTTTTTT.

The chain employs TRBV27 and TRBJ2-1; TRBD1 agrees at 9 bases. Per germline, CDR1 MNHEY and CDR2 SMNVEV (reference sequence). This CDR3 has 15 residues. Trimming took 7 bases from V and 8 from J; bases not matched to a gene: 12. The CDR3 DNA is TGTGCCAGCACCTCCCTGGGACAGGGTTGGGATGAGCAGTTCTTC. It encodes CASTSLGQGWDEQFF.

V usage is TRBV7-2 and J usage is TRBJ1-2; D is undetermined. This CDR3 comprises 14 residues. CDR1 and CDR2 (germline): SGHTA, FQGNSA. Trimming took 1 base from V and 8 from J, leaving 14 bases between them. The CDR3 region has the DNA TGTGCCAGCAGCTTAGGAGCACGGGAAAGGGGCTACACCTTC. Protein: CASSLGARERGYTF.

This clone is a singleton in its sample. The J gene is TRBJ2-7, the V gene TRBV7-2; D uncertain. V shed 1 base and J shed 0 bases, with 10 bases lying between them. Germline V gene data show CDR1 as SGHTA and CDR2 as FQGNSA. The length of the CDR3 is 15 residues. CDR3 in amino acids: CASSLDGGSSYEQYF. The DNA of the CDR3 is TGTGCCAGCAGCTTAGACGGCGGTAGCTCCTACGAGCAGTACTTC.

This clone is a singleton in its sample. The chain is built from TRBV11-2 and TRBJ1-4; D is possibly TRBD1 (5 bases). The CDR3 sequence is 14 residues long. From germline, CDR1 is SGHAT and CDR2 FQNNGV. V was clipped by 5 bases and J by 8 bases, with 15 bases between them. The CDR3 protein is CASSPPSGYEKLFF. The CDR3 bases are TGTGCCAGCAGCCCCCCTTCAGGGTACGAAAAACTGTTTTTT.

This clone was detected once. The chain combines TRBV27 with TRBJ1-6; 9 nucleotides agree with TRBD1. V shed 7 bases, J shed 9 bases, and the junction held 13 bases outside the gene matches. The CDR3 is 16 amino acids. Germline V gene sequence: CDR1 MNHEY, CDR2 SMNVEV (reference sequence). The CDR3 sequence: CASTLQGAPGISPLHF. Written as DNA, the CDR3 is TGTGCCAGCACGTTACAGGGGGCGCCAGGGATTTCACCCCTCCACTTT.

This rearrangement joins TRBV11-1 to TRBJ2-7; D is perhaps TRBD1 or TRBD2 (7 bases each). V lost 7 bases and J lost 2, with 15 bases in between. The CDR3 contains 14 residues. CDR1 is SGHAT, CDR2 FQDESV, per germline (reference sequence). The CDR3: CASTPGGVPYEQYF. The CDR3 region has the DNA TGTGCCAGCACCCCAGGGGGGGTTCCCTACGAGCAGTACTTC.

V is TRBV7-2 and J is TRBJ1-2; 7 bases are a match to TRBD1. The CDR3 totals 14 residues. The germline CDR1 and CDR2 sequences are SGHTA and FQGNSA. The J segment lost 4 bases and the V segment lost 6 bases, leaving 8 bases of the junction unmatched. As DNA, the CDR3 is TGTGCCAGCAGTTCTCAGGGGGTGCTCTATGGCTACACCTTC. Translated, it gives CASSSQGVLYGYTF.

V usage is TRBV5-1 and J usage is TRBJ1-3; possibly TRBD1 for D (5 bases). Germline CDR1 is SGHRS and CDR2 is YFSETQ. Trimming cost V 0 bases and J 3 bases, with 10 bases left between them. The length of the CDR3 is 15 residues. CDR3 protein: CASSLETVGGNTIYF. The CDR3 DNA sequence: TGCGCCAGCAGCTTGGAGACAGTGGGTGGAAACACCATATATTTT.

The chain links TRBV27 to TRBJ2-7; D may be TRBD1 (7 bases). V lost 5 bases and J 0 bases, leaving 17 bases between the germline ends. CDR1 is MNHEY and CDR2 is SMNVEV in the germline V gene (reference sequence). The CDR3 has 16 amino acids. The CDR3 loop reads CASSPAGQFLSYEQYF. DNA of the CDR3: TGTGCCAGCAGTCCCGCGGGACAGTTCCTCTCCTACGAGCAGTACTTC.

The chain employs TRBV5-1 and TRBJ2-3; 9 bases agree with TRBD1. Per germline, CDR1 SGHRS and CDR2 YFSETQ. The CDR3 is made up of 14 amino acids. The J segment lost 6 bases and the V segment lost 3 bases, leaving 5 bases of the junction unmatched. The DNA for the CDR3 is TGCGCCAGCAGCTCCGGGACAGGGACCGATACGCAGTATTTT. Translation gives CASSSGTGTDTQYF.

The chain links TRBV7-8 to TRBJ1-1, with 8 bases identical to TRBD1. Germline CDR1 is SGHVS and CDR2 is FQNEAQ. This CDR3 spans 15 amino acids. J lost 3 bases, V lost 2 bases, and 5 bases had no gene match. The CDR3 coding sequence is TGTGCCAGCAGCTTAACAGGGGGGACGTACACTGAAGCTTTCTTT. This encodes CASSLTGGTYTEAFF. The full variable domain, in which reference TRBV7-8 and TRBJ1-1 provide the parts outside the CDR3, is GAGVSQSPRYKVAKRGQDVALRCDPISGHVSLFWYQQALGQGPEFLTYFQNEAQLDKSGLPSDRFFAERPEGSVSTLKIQRTQQEDSAVYLCASSLTGGTYTEAFFGQGTRLTVV.

The CDR3 region has the DNA TGTGCCAGCACCTTCGGACACACTCTGAACACTGAAGCTTTCTTT. Residues: CASTFGHTLNTEAFF. This sequence joins TRBV28 and TRBJ1-1; TRBD1 might be the D (5 bases). The V gene's germline CDR1 is MDHEN and CDR2 SYDVKM. V was shortened by 7 bases and J by 0 bases, with 15 bases between the two germline ends. CDR3 length: 15 residues.

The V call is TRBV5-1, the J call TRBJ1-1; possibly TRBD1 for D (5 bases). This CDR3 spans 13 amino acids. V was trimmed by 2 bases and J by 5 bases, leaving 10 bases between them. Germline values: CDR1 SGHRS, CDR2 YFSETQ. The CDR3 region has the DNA TGCGCCAGCAGCTTCACAGGTGGTACTGAAGCTTTCTTT. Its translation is CASSFTGGTEAFF.

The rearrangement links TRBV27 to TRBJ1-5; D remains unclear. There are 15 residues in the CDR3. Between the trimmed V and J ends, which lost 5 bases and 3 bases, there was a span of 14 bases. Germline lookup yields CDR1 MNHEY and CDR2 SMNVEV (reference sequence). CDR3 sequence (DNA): TGTGCCAGCAGTCTCAGCTGGACGAACAATCAGCCCCAGCATTTT. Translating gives CASSLSWTNNQPQHF.

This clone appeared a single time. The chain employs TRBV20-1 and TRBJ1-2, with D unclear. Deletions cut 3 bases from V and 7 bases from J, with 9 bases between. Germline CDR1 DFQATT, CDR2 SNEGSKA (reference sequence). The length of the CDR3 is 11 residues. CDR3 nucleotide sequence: TGCAGTGCTAGGTCACAGAGTGGCTACACCTTC. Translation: CSARSQSGYTF.

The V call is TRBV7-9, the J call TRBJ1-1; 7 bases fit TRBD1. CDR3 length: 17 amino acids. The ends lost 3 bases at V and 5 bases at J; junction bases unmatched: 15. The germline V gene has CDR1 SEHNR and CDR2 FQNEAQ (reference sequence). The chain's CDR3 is CASSFPGGKAGSTEAFF. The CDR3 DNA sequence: TGTGCCAGCAGCTTCCCAGGGGGGAAGGCAGGGTCGACTGAAGCTTTCTTT.

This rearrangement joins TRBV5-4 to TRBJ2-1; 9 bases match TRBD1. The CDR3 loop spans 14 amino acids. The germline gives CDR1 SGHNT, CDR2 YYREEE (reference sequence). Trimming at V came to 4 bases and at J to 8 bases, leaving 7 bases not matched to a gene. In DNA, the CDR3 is TGTGCCAGCAGCATAAGACAGGGGGAGGATGAGCAGTTCTTC. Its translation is CASSIRQGEDEQFF. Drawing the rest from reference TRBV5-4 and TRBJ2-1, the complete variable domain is ETGVTQSPTHLIKTRGQQVTLRCSSQSGHNTVSWYQQALGQGPQFIFQYYREEENGRGNFPPRFSGLQFPNYSSELNVNALELDDSALYLCASSIRQGEDEQFFGPGTRLTVL.